These 25 T cell receptor beta chains were sequenced from one sample in a study of blood T cell repertoires in COVID-19. Generated by immunoSEQ multiplex PCR, the TCRdb table keeps only in-frame clones and is missing some. The data show 100,000 to 120,000 clones, with about 85% seen just once and roughly 3.5% held by the top ten. Input material: peripheral blood. Receptors originate from a man aged 35-49 years with acute or convalescent COVID-19.

The genes are TRBV18 and TRBJ2-7; 10 nucleotides agree with TRBD2. The V segment lost 2 bases and the J segment 10 bases; nucleotides outside the gene matches: 5. Germline V gives CDR1 KGHSH, CDR2 LQKENI. The CDR3 totals 13 residues. This chain's CDR3 is CASSPNSGGLQYF. The CDR3 DNA is TGTGCCAGCTCACCAAATAGCGGGGGGCTCCAGTACTTC. Based on the CDR3 plus reference TRBV18 and TRBJ2-7, the full variable domain is NAGVMQNPRHLVRRRGQEARLRCSPMKGHSHVYWYRQLPEEGLKFMVYLQKENIIDESGMPKERFSAEFPKEGPSILRIQQVVRGDSAAYFCASSPNSGGLQYFGPGTRLTVT.

This clone appeared once. V usage is TRBV30 and J usage is TRBJ1-6; unclear D gene. CDR3 size: 10 residues. Trimming shortened V by 1 base and J by 14 bases, and 6 bases separated the two germline ends. Germline V lookup: CDR1 GTSNPN, CDR2 SVGIG (reference sequence). This CDR3 is CAWSGPSLHF. CDR3 nucleotide sequence: TGTGCCTGGAGTGGGCCATCCCTCCACTTT.

The chain links TRBV6-5 to TRBJ2-1; 9 nucleotides match TRBD2. There are 14 residues in the CDR3. Looked up from germline, CDR1 is MNHEY and CDR2 is SVGAGI. The V segment lost 1 base and the J segment 10 bases; nucleotides outside the gene matches: 5. The CDR3 DNA reads TGTGCCAGCAGTTACTGGCGGGGGGGCGGGGAGCAGTTCTTC. Protein sequence: CASSYWRGGGEQFF.

This clone occurred once. The chain joins TRBV7-6 to TRBJ2-3, with TRBD1 matching 7 bases. CDR1 and CDR2 (germline): SGHVS, FNYEAQ. The CDR3 contains 15 residues. J lost 2 bases, V lost 5 bases, and 7 bases had no gene match. The CDR3 protein is CASSPGGQPTDTQYF. CDR3 coding DNA: TGTGCCAGCAGCCCAGGGGGACAGCCCACAGATACGCAGTATTTT.

This clone was seen more than once but under ten times. This chain connects TRBV4-1 to TRBJ1-4, with TRBD1 identical over 10 bases. There are 15 residues in the CDR3. V was pared by 3 bases and J by 8 bases, with 6 bases of the junction left unmatched. The germline V gene encodes CDR1 MGHRA and CDR2 YSYEKL. The CDR3 DNA sequence: TGCGCCAGCAGCCAGTCAGGGACAGGGGAAGAAAAACTGTTTTTT. Translated, it gives CASSQSGTGEEKLFF.

CDR3 DNA: TGTGCCAGCAGCCGTACAGACAATGAGCAGTTCTTC. This translates into CASSRTDNEQFF. This chain connects TRBV3-1 (or the pseudogene TRBV3-2) to TRBJ2-1; D ambiguous. CDR1 is LGHDT and CDR2 is YNNKEL in the germline V gene (reference sequence). V was clipped by 4 bases and J by 5 bases, with 6 bases between them. The CDR3 totals 12 residues.

The rearrangement links TRBV2 to TRBJ2-5; tentatively, D is TRBD1 (6 bases). The germline gives CDR1 SNHLY, CDR2 FYNNEI. The CDR3 is 13 residues long. V gave up 5 bases and J gave up 2 bases, with 9 bases separating them. The CDR3 region is CASSQGWQETQYF. The CDR3 bases are TGTGCCAGCAGTCAGGGGTGGCAAGAGACCCAGTACTTC. Variable domain in full (rest from reference TRBV2 and TRBJ2-5): EPEVTQTPSHQVTQMGQEVILRCVPISNHLYFYWYRQILGQKVEFLVSFYNNEISEKSEIFDDQFSVERPDGSNFTLKIRSTKLEDSAMYFCASSQGWQETQYFGPGTRLLVL.

This clone was counted once. V is TRBV27 and J is TRBJ1-4; D gene unclear. This CDR3 is 14 amino acids long. V shed 2 bases and J shed 4 bases, with 8 bases lying between them. The germline V gene has CDR1 MNHEY and CDR2 SMNVEV (reference sequence). The CDR3 loop reads CASSLSRVNEKLFF. For the CDR3, the DNA is TGTGCCAGCAGTTTAAGTCGCGTTAATGAAAAACTGTTTTTT.

V and J are TRBV2 and TRBJ2-1, with a possible D match to TRBD1 (6 bases). The CDR3 is made up of 16 amino acids. Germline V CDR1 and CDR2: SNHLY, FYNNEI. V shed 6 bases and J shed 0 bases, with 15 bases lying between them. The CDR3 loop is CASRRRTANSYNEQFF. CDR3 sequence (DNA): TGTGCCAGCAGAAGAAGGACAGCCAACTCCTACAATGAGCAGTTCTTC.

This clone was observed a single time. Here the CDR3 DNA reads TGTGCCAGCAGCGTAGCAGATGAGCAGTTCTTC. The encoded protein is CASSVADEQFF. The chain employs TRBV9 and TRBJ2-1; D call uncertain. The germline V gene has CDR1 SGDLS and CDR2 YYNGEE. There are 11 residues in the CDR3. V was shortened by 0 bases and J by 8 bases, with 3 bases between the two germline ends.

This chain joins TRBV5-8 and TRBJ2-6, with TRBD1 identical over 8 bases. V shed 2 bases and J 4 bases; nucleotides not matched to a gene: 8. This CDR3 has 17 residues. CDR1 is SGHTS and CDR2 is YDEGEE in the germline V gene. The chain's CDR3 is CASSFVQGAPGANVLTF. In DNA form, the CDR3 reads TGTGCCAGCAGCTTTGTCCAGGGGGCGCCGGGGGCCAACGTCCTGACTTTC.

V gene TRBV6-1 combines with J gene TRBJ2-7, with D possibly TRBD2 on 7 matching bases. The CDR3 extends over 15 amino acids. Germline V gene sequence: CDR1 MNHNS, CDR2 SASEGT. Trimming took 2 bases from V and 4 from J, leaving 15 bases between them. Written as DNA, the CDR3 is TGTGCCAGCAGTGAATTCGCGGGGGCCTCATACGAGCAGTACTTC. As protein: CASSEFAGASYEQYF.

The chain uses TRBV2 and TRBJ2-7, with D hard to call. Germline V gene data show CDR1 as SNHLY and CDR2 as FYNNEI. The CDR3 loop spans 12 amino acids. Deletions cut 6 bases from V and 3 bases from J, with 9 bases between. The CDR3, as DNA: TGTGCCAGCAGCGGTTATAACTACGAGCAGTACTTC. As protein: CASSGYNYEQYF.

This CDR3 reads CASKSGASGANVLTF. The CDR3 nucleotides are TGTGCCAGCAAAAGCGGGGCATCGGGGGCCAACGTCCTGACTTTC. The chain links TRBV27 to TRBJ2-6; TRBD2 matches at 7 bases. Germline assignment: CDR1 MNHEY and CDR2 SMNVEV (reference sequence). The V segment lost 7 bases and the J segment 4 bases; nucleotides outside the gene matches: 7. This CDR3 is built from 15 residues.

This clone is a singleton in its sample. The CDR3 bases are TGTGCCATCACGAGGCGGGGGGCCTCAGATACGCAGTATTTT. This gives the protein CAITRRGASDTQYF. The V gene is TRBV13, the J gene TRBJ2-3; 8 bases agree with TRBD2. V trimming: 10 bases; J trimming: 4 bases; junction bases outside the gene matches: 10. The CDR3 runs to 14 residues. Germline V gives CDR1 PRHDT, CDR2 FYEKMQ (reference sequence).

The V gene is TRBV6-4, the J gene TRBJ2-3; 11 nucleotides line up with TRBD2. CDR3 length equals 17 residues. After removal of 0 bases from V and 4 bases from J, the junction contained 6 bases not matched to a gene. Germline CDR1 MRHNA, CDR2 SNTAGT. The CDR3 sequence is CASSDSNSGGAPDTQYF. The CDR3 nucleotides are TGTGCCAGCAGTGACTCGAATAGCGGGGGGGCACCAGATACGCAGTATTTT.

This chain uses TRBV7-9 with TRBJ2-2; a weak D match, TRBD1 (6 bases). This CDR3 has 16 amino acids. The germline V gene encodes CDR1 SEHNR and CDR2 FQNEAQ (reference sequence). V lost 3 bases and J 2 bases, leaving 13 bases between the germline ends. The CDR3: CASSFSRGLNTGELFF. The CDR3 DNA follows: TGTGCCAGCAGCTTCTCCAGGGGCCTTAACACCGGGGAGCTGTTTTTT.

A few counts support this clone. The rearrangement links TRBV7-2 to TRBJ2-1; TRBD2 agrees at 7 bases. Germline V gene sequence: CDR1 SGHTA, CDR2 FQGNSA. The CDR3 loop spans 14 amino acids. V lost 3 bases, J lost 6 bases, and 5 bases stayed unmatched. The CDR3 reads CASSFGGLGNEQFF. The CDR3 DNA is TGTGCCAGCAGCTTCGGGGGGTTGGGCAATGAGCAGTTCTTC.

The chain links TRBV19 to TRBJ1-5; 9 bases are shared with TRBD1. The CDR3 totals 15 residues. Germline CDR1 LNHDA, CDR2 SQIVND (reference sequence). Losses at the gene ends were 6 bases for V and 0 bases for J; bases not matched to a gene: 3. The CDR3 region has the DNA TGTGCCAGTAGGGACAGGGGTTATAGCAATCAGCCCCAGCATTTT. Its translation is CASRDRGYSNQPQHF.

This clone was seen once. The chain has TRBV3-1 (or the pseudogene TRBV3-2) and TRBJ2-2; 12 bases are shared with TRBD1. V lost 4 bases, J lost 6 bases, and 6 bases stayed unmatched. CDR1 is LGHDT and CDR2 is YNNKEL in the germline V gene (reference sequence). The CDR3 consists of 16 residues. DNA of the CDR3: TGTGCCAGCAGCCGGGCGGGACAGGGGGCCGCCGGGGAGCTGTTTTTT. Translated: CASSRAGQGAAGELFF.

This chain connects TRBV12-5 to TRBJ2-1; 8 nucleotides align to TRBD1. V trimming: 5 bases; J trimming: 4 bases; junction bases outside the gene matches: 7. This CDR3 region has 15 residues. Looked up from germline, CDR1 is LGHNT and CDR2 is FRNRAP. CDR3 protein: CASGPGQGDYNEQFF. CDR3 sequence (DNA): TGTGCTAGTGGTCCCGGACAGGGTGATTACAATGAGCAGTTCTTC.

The chain joins TRBV27 to TRBJ2-5, with TRBD1 as a possible D gene (6 bases). The V end lost 2 bases, the J end lost 0 bases, and 7 bases lay between the germline ends. Germline assignment: CDR1 MNHEY and CDR2 SMNVEV (reference sequence). This CDR3 spans 14 amino acids. CDR3 sequence reads: CASSLRDNQETQYF. The DNA of the CDR3 is TGTGCCAGCAGTTTACGGGACAACCAAGAGACCCAGTACTTC.

This chain connects TRBV2 to TRBJ1-5, with 8 nucleotides matching TRBD1. Germline V lookup: CDR1 SNHLY, CDR2 FYNNEI. V trimming: 11 bases; J trimming: 0 bases; junction bases outside the gene matches: 6. The CDR3 totals 14 residues. CDR3 residues: CAGRTGSSNQPQHF. CDR3 coding DNA: TGTGCCGGACGGACAGGGAGTAGCAATCAGCCCCAGCATTTT.

The chain couples TRBV19 to TRBJ1-5; D is perhaps TRBD1 (6 bases). The germline V gene has CDR1 LNHDA and CDR2 SQIVND (reference sequence). V was trimmed by 5 bases and J by 5 bases, leaving 16 bases between them. The CDR3 runs to 15 residues. DNA of the CDR3: TGTGCCAGTAGTCAAACAACAGGGTTCGATCAGCCCCAGCATTTT. The encoded protein is CASSQTTGFDQPQHF.

The chain recombines TRBV30 with TRBJ2-2, with TRBD1 matching 8 bases. Germline CDR1 GTSNPN, CDR2 SVGIG (reference sequence). V shed 3 bases, J shed 5 bases, and the junction held 14 bases outside the gene matches. This CDR3 has 17 amino acids. This CDR3 is CAWSGPRTGLWTGELFF. The CDR3 bases are TGTGCCTGGAGCGGACCTCGGACAGGGCTGTGGACCGGGGAGCTGTTTTTT.